This T cell receptor (beta chain) was recovered during a study of low-dose radiotherapy and immunotherapy resistance in tumors. Priming of first-strand cDNA relied on TRAV- and TRBV-specific primers (covering alpha and beta chains). For amplifying TCRs, the PCR ran for approximately 18 cycles with Phusion, which was used together with a constant-region primer and the adapter on the V primers. TCRdb re-called the reads with MiXCR, one entry per CDR3 protein. The sample yields some 85,000 distinct CDR3 sequences, approximately 20% seen once. This clonotype turned up a few times. With a far larger clone one base away, a read error is the likely cause. CDR3 length: 15 residues. The V gene end was trimmed by 3 bases and the J gene end by 10 bases; junction bases not matched to a gene: 10. Looked up from germline, CDR1 is MDHEN and CDR2 is SYDVKM. This sample's time point: before trial treatment. Treatment combined nivolumab, ipilimumab, aspirin, low-dose cyclophosphamide and low-dose radiotherapy in a dose-escalation trial.

The rearrangement links TRBV28 to TRBJ2-1; 9 nucleotides match TRBD2. The origin of this receptor is a male donor with prostate cancer. This specimen was PBMCs, taken before treatment. The CDR3 DNA follows: TGTGCCAGCAGTTTCGGCGGGAGGGCGACCTACGAGCAGTTCTTC. It translates to CASSFGGRATYEQFF.